This T cell receptor beta chain was retrieved from a study of spatial heterogeneity in lung cancer. Findings of the study overall: Counts that tracked tumor mutation counts were those of expanded intratumoral alpha and beta TCRs. Among tumor T cells, estimated coverage was roughly 7% for alpha chains and around 13% for beta chains.

On this clonotype itself: What it binds is not known. Since a much larger clone is just one base distant, this may be a read error.

This CDR3 region has 14 residues. Germline V gives CDR1 SQVTM, CDR2 ANQGSEA. Time point specified: sample taken at primary tumor resection. Material for sequencing was whole RNA from tumor, nontumor lung or frozen PBMC, left unsorted. TCRdb re-called the 5' RACE reads through MiXCR, storing one row per CDR3 protein. The data contain under 5,500 distinct CDR3 sequences, around 12% of them seen just once; the ten biggest clones take up approximately 50%. The TCR was taken from a male donor with early-stage non-small cell lung cancer. The specimen was lung tumor tissue, collected at surgery. V is TRBV29-1 and J is TRBJ2-3, with D possibly being TRBD2 (6 bases). The CDR3 here is CSVEGGSSADSQYF. CDR3 in DNA: TGCAGCGTCGAGGGTGGTTCTAGCGCAGATTCGCAGTATTTT.